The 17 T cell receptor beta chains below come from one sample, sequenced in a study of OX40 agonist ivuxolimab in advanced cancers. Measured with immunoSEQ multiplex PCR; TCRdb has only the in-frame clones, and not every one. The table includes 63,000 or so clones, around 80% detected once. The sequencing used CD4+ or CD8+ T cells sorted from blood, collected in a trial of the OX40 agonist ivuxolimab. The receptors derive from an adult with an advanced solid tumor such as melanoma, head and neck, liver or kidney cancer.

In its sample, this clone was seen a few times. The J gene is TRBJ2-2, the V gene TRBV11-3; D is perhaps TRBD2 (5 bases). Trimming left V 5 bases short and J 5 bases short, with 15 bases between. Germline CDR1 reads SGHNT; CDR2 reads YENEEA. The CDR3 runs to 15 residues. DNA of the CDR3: TGTGCCAGCAGCAACTACCGGACGGGAACCGGGGAGCTGTTTTTT. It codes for CASSNYRTGTGELFF.

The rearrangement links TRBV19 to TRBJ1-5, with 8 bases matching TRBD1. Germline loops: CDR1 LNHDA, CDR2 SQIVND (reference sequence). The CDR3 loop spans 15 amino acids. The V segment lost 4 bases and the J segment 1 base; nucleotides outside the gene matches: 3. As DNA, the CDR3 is TGTGCCAGTAGTACTCAGGGGGCGAGCAATCAGCCCCAGCATTTT. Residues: CASSTQGASNQPQHF. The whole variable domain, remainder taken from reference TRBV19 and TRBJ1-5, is DGGITQSPKYLFRKEGQNVTLSCEQNLNHDAMYWYRQDPGQGLRLIYYSQIVNDFQKGDIAEGYSVSREKKESFPLTVTSAQKNPTAFYLCASSTQGASNQPQHFGDGTRLSIL.

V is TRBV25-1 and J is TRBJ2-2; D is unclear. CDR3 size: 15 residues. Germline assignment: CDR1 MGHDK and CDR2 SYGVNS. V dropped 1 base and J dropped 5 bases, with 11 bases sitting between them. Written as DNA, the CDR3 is TGTGCCAGCAGTGAATTGAGTACGTTGACCGGGGAGCTGTTTTTT. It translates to CASSELSTLTGELFF.

The CDR3 DNA follows: TGTGCCACCTTACTGCTAGCGGATAACACAGATACGCAGTATTTT. Its translation is CATLLLADNTDTQYF. V gene TRBV6-6 combines with J gene TRBJ2-3, with TRBD2 identical over 7 bases. Germline CDR1 and CDR2: MNHNY and SVGAGI (reference sequence). The V gene end was trimmed by 10 bases and the J gene end by 2 bases; junction bases not matched to a gene: 12. CDR3 size: 15 residues.

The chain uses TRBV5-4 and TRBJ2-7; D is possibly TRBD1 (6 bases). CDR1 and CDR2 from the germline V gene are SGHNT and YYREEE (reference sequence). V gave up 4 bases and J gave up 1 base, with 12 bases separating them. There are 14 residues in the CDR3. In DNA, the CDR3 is TGTGCCAGCAGCCCTGACAGGAGGTCCTACGAGCAGTACTTC. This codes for CASSPDRRSYEQYF.

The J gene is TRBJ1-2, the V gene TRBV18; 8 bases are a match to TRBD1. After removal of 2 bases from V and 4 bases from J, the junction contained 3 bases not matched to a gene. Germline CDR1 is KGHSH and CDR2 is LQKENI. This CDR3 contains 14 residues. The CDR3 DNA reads TGTGCCAGCTCACCAGGACAGGGAGCCTATGGCTACACCTTC. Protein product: CASSPGQGAYGYTF.

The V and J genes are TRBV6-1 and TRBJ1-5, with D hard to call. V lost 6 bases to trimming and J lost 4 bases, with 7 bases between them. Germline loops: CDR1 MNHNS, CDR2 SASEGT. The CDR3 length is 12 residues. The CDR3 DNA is TGTGCCAGCAGGAGTGGTAATCAGCCCCAGCATTTT. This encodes CASRSGNQPQHF.

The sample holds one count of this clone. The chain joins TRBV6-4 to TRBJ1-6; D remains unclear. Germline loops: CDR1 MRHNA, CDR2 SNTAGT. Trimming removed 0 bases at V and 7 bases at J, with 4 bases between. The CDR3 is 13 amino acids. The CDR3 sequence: CASSDSGNSPLHF. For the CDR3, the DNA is TGTGCCAGCAGTGACTCGGGGAATTCACCCCTCCACTTT.

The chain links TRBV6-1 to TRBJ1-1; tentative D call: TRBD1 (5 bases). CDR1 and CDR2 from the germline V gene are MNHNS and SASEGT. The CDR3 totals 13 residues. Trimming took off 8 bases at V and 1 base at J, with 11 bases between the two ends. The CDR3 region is CASGWGPNTEAFF. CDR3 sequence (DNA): TGTGCCAGCGGTTGGGGACCGAACACTGAAGCTTTCTTT.

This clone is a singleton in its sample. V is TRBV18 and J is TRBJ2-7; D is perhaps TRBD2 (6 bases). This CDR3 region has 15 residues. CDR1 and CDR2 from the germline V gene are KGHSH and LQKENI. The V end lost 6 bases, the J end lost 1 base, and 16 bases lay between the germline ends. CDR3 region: CASSNRDSLSYEQYF. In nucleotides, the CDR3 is TGTGCCAGCTCCAACCGGGACTCACTTTCCTACGAGCAGTACTTC.

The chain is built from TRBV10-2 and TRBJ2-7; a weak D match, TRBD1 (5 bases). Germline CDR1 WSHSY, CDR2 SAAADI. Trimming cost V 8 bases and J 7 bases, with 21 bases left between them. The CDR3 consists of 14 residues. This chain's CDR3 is CASDPSGSKGEQYF. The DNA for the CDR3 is TGCGCCAGCGACCCCTCAGGGTCCAAGGGGGAGCAGTACTTC.

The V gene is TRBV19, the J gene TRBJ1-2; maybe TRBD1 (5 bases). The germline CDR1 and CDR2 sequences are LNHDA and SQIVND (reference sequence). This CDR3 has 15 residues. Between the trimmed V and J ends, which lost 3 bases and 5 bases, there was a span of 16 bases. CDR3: CASSIGLAGGYGYTF. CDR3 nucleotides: TGTGCCAGTAGTATCGGACTGGCTGGGGGGTATGGCTACACCTTC.

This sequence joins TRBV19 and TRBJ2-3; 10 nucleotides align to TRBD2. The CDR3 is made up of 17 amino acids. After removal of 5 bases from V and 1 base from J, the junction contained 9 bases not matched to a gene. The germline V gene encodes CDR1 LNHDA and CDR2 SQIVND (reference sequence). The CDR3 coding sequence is TGTGCCAGTAGTTACGGACAGCGGGGGGGCGGCACAGATACGCAGTATTTT. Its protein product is CASSYGQRGGGTDTQYF.

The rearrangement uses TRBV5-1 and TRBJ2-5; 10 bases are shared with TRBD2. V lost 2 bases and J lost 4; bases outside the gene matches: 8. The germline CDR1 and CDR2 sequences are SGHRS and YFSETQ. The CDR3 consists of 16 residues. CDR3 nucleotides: TGCGCCAGCAGCTTTAACCTAGCGGGGGCGGGAGAGACCCAGTACTTC. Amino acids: CASSFNLAGAGETQYF.

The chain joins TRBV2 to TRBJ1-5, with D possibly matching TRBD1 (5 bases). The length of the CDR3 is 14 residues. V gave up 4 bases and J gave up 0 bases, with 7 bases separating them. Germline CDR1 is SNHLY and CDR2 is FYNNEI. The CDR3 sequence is CASSGGFSNQPQHF. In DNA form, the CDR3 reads TGTGCCAGCAGTGGGGGGTTTAGCAATCAGCCCCAGCATTTT.

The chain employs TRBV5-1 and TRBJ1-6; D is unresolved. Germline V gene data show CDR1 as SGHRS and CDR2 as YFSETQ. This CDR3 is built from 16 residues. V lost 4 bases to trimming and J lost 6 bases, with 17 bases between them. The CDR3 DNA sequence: TGCGCCAGCAGCGGCTTAGGGAGTTTTGGTAATTCACCCCTCCACTTT. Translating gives CASSGLGSFGNSPLHF.

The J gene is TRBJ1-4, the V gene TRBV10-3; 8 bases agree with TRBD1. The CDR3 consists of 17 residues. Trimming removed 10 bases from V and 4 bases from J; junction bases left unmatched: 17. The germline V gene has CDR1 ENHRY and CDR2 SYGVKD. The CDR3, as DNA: TGTGCCACCTCTTCCCTCCGACCGGGACAGGTTAATGAAAAACTGTTTTTT. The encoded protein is CATSSLRPGQVNEKLFF.